The subject of this entry is one T cell receptor (beta chain). V shed 6 bases and J 5 bases; nucleotides not matched to a gene: 4. From germline, CDR1 is MNHEY and CDR2 SMNVEV (reference sequence). The CDR3 consists of 14 residues. The data stem from a study of CD8 T cells in Susac syndrome. Random hexamers served to reverse transcribe roughly 0.45 to 1 ug RNA. Via MiXCR, TCRdb re-called the immunoSEQ multiplex PCR reads, giving one row per CDR3 protein. The table includes about 110,000 distinct CDR3 sequences, 96% detected once. From blood CD8+ and CD4+ T cells, TCR beta sequences were generated. TEMRA cells were enriched by FACS, while CD8+ and CD4+ T cells were obtained through a negative isolation that was performed magnetically.

Sequencing used CD4+ T cells from PBMCs. The chain carries TRBV27 and TRBJ2-7, with TRBD2 identical over 13 bases. This receptor was obtained from a human donor in good health. The CDR3 protein is CASRSGTSGNEQYF. Written as DNA, the CDR3 is TGTGCCAGCAGATCCGGGACTAGCGGGAACGAGCAGTACTTC.